The 30 T cell receptor beta chains below were found in one sample sequenced in a study of Ad26.COV2.S vaccination and SARS-CoV-2 variants. Noted treatment: 15 to 20 received Ad26.COV2.S at low or high dose, single or two shots; roughly five received placebo; per-sample allocation not given. Samples analyzed were those drawn on day 63 after the first vaccine or placebo injection. The data were produced by immunoSEQ multiplex PCR, yet TCRdb's version contains in-frame clones alone and is incomplete. The sample carries 430,000 or so clones, roughly 90% recorded once. The sequenced sample was peripheral blood, obtained in a trial of Ad26.COV2.S vaccine versus placebo. The receptors originated from a person between 18 and 65 years old who received the Ad26.COV2.S COVID-19 vaccine or a placebo.

The chain links TRBV7-9 to TRBJ2-1; D unclear. This CDR3 comprises 11 residues. Germline V gene lookup returns CDR1 SEHNR and CDR2 FQNEAQ (reference sequence). Trimming cost V 0 bases and J 10 bases, with 4 bases left between them. CDR3 DNA: TGTGCCAGCAGCTTAGCAGGGGAGCAGTTCTTC. Translation gives CASSLAGEQFF.

J is TRBJ2-2 and V is TRBV7-2; no clear D gene. The V end was cut by 1 base, the J end by 6 bases, with 6 bases between. The CDR3 is 13 amino acids. Per germline, CDR1 SGHTA and CDR2 FQGNSA. CDR3 residues: CASSLEPSGELFF. Written as DNA, the CDR3 is TGTGCCAGCAGCTTAGAACCCTCCGGGGAGCTGTTTTTT. The full variable domain, with the rest looked up from reference TRBV7-2 and TRBJ2-2, is GAGVSQSPSNKVTEKGKDVELRCDPISGHTALYWYRQSLGQGLEFLIYFQGNSAPDKSGLPSDRFSAERTGGSVSTLTIQRTQQEDSAVYLCASSLEPSGELFFGEGSRLTVL.

This clone was recorded only once. The chain carries TRBV27 and TRBJ2-2; 10 bases are a match to TRBD2. CDR3 length: 16 amino acids. V trimming: 4 bases; J trimming: 4 bases; junction bases outside the gene matches: 6. Germline V gene data show CDR1 as MNHEY and CDR2 as SMNVEV (reference sequence). CDR3 region: CASSSLAGAVTGELFF. The CDR3, as DNA: TGTGCCAGCAGTTCCCTAGCGGGAGCGGTCACCGGGGAGCTGTTTTTT.

This clone has only one observation. The genes are TRBV2 and TRBJ2-5, with 7 bases identical to TRBD1. Germline V gene data show CDR1 as SNHLY and CDR2 as FYNNEI. Unmatched junction bases numbered 9, after V lost 9 bases and J lost 5 bases. The CDR3 is made up of 13 amino acids. CDR3 bases: TGTGCCAGTGCAGGGGGTGGTTTGGAGACCCAGTACTTC. This translates into CASAGGGLETQYF.

A few counts support this clone. The chain combines TRBV7-9 with TRBJ1-2, with D perhaps matching TRBD1 (5 bases). Germline lookup yields CDR1 SEHNR and CDR2 FQNEAQ (reference sequence). V shed 5 bases and J shed 4 bases, with 14 bases lying between them. The CDR3 runs to 14 residues. CDR3 nucleotides: TGTGCCAGCAGCCAAGCCAGGGCAGCCTATGGCTACACCTTC. Protein sequence: CASSQARAAYGYTF.

This chain uses TRBV25-1 with TRBJ1-2; D is unclear. Trimming shortened V by 4 bases and J by 6 bases, and 6 bases separated the two germline ends. Germline V gene data show CDR1 as MGHDK and CDR2 as SYGVNS. This CDR3 region has 11 residues. CDR3 loop: CASSGYHGYTF. CDR3 nucleotides: TGTGCCAGCAGTGGGTATCATGGCTACACCTTC.

The J gene is TRBJ1-6, the V gene TRBV4-3; D unclear. Per the germline V gene, CDR1 is LGHNA and CDR2 is YSLEER. The CDR3 sequence is 13 residues long. The ends were cut back, 0 bases at V and 16 bases at J, with 13 bases in the middle. CDR3: CASSQDPREGLHF. The CDR3 DNA is TGCGCCAGCAGCCAAGATCCCCGAGAAGGGCTCCACTTT.

The table lists this clone with a few counts. The V call is TRBV11-2, the J call TRBJ2-7; 10 positions agree with TRBD2. Germline V CDR1 and CDR2: SGHAT, FQNNGV. The CDR3 runs to 14 residues. Losses at the gene ends were 5 bases for V and 4 bases for J; bases not matched to a gene: 5. CDR3 sequence reads: CASSLAGDSYEQYF. In DNA, the CDR3 is TGTGCCAGCAGCCTAGCGGGAGATTCTTACGAGCAGTACTTC. The variable domain in full, completed from reference TRBV11-2 and TRBJ2-7, reads EAGVAQSPRYKIIEKRQSVAFWCNPISGHATLYWYQQILGQGPKLLIQFQNNGVVDDSQLPKDRFSAERLKGVDSTLKIQPAKLEDSAVYLCASSLAGDSYEQYFGPGTRLTVT.

This chain connects TRBV5-4 to TRBJ2-3; D is perhaps TRBD1 (5 bases). Germline CDR1 SGHNT, CDR2 YYREEE (reference sequence). Trimming removed 4 bases from V and 4 bases from J, with 16 bases in between. This CDR3 has 15 amino acids. The CDR3 DNA reads TGTGCCAGCAGCCCAGCAGAGGTGGGGCCAGATACGCAGTATTTT. This gives the protein CASSPAEVGPDTQYF.

The rearrangement uses TRBV6-5 and TRBJ1-3; D unresolved. The V end was cut by 4 bases, the J end by 2 bases, with 15 bases between. The CDR3 is made up of 16 amino acids. The germline gives CDR1 MNHEY, CDR2 SVGAGI. CDR3 bases: TGTGCCAGCAGTTTGGATGGAGGTCTACCTGGAAACACCATATATTTT. Encoded protein: CASSLDGGLPGNTIYF.

This sequence joins TRBV11-3 and TRBJ2-3; D is perhaps TRBD1 or TRBD2 (5 bases each). Germline loops: CDR1 SGHNT, CDR2 YENEEA. Trimming cost V 1 base and J 0 bases, with 23 bases left between them. This CDR3 comprises 20 residues. CDR3 protein: CASSLGRASGPGSSTDTQYF. The CDR3 region has the DNA TGTGCCAGCAGCTTAGGTAGGGCGTCGGGGCCCGGCTCTAGCACAGATACGCAGTATTTT.

The chain employs TRBV15 and TRBJ2-7; D unclear. This CDR3 spans 15 amino acids. Trimming took off 0 bases at V and 2 bases at J, with 11 bases between the two ends. In germline, CDR1 is LNHNV, CDR2 YYDKDF (reference sequence). In DNA, the CDR3 is TGTGCCACCAGCAGAGATCGGACCCAAACCTACGAGCAGTACTTC. Its protein product is CATSRDRTQTYEQYF.

This chain joins TRBV10-2 and TRBJ2-1; the match to TRBD2 covers 11 bases. V lost 6 bases to trimming and J lost 0 bases; unmatched junction nucleotides: 1. The CDR3 consists of 15 residues. Per germline, CDR1 WSHSY and CDR2 SAAADI. For the CDR3, the DNA is TGCGCCAGCAGAACTAGCGGGAGCTCCTACAATGAGCAGTTCTTC. Translation: CASRTSGSSYNEQFF.

This clone was seen just once. This chain uses TRBV15 with TRBJ1-3; perhaps TRBD1 as D (5 bases). Germline lookup yields CDR1 LNHNV and CDR2 YYDKDF (reference sequence). V dropped 1 base and J dropped 5 bases, with 12 bases sitting between them. The CDR3 runs 15 residues. The CDR3 DNA sequence: TGTGCCACCAGCAGAGCTCAGGGTCACCGAAACACCATATATTTT. Translated, it gives CATSRAQGHRNTIYF.

The chain links TRBV12-5 to TRBJ1-6; maybe TRBD1 (6 bases). V lost 7 bases and J 9 bases, leaving 16 bases between the germline ends. Germline CDR1 LGHNT, CDR2 FRNRAP. The CDR3 is 14 residues long. The DNA of the CDR3 is TGTGCTAGTGTCTTACAGGGCTTCGGTTCACCCCTCCACTTT. Translating gives CASVLQGFGSPLHF.

This clone was seen a single time. The chain recombines TRBV27 with TRBJ2-5, with D maybe TRBD2 (5 bases). Germline V lookup: CDR1 MNHEY, CDR2 SMNVEV (reference sequence). Trimming stripped 1 base from V and 4 bases from J, with 13 bases between. This CDR3 spans 15 amino acids. CDR3 in amino acids: CASSLLAKLGETQYF. The CDR3 nucleotides read TGTGCCAGCAGTTTATTGGCAAAACTAGGAGAGACCCAGTACTTC.

The chain is built from TRBV2 and TRBJ2-1, with unresolved D. This CDR3 contains 16 residues. V was cut by 1 base and J by 4 bases, with 14 bases left in between. Germline V lookup: CDR1 SNHLY, CDR2 FYNNEI. The CDR3 nucleotides read TGTGCCAGCAGTGAAGGGCGCCAGACCCTTTACAATGAGCAGTTCTTC. Its protein product is CASSEGRQTLYNEQFF.

The chain uses TRBV5-6 and TRBJ2-1; possibly TRBD2 for D (6 bases). CDR3 length: 15 residues. V lost 3 bases, J lost 5 bases, and 15 bases lay in between. Germline V gene lookup returns CDR1 SGHDT and CDR2 YYEEEE. The CDR3 DNA follows: TGTGCCAGCAGCTGGGGGGTAGCGCTGAACAATGAGCAGTTCTTC. Protein product: CASSWGVALNNEQFF.

The V and J genes are TRBV24-1 and TRBJ2-3; D tentatively reads TRBD1 or TRBD2 (5 bases each). The CDR3 spans 17 residues. Germline V gives CDR1 KGHDR, CDR2 SFDVKD. V lost 4 bases to trimming and J lost 4 bases, with 20 bases between them. CDR3 amino acids: CATSEPQLGGQADTQYF. CDR3 in DNA: TGTGCCACCAGTGAACCCCAACTTGGGGGTCAGGCAGATACGCAGTATTTT.

The rearrangement links TRBV6-2 or TRBV6-3 to TRBJ2-7, with D perhaps matching TRBD1 (5 bases). Between the trimmed V and J ends, which lost 2 bases and 4 bases, there was a span of 15 bases. This CDR3 is 15 amino acids long. In germline, CDR1 is MNHEY, CDR2 SVGEGT. CDR3 protein: CASSYRGSLEYEQYF. In DNA, the CDR3 is TGTGCCAGCAGTTACAGGGGCAGCCTGGAGTACGAGCAGTACTTC.

The genes are TRBV6-6 and TRBJ2-1, with a possible D match to TRBD2 (6 bases). V was cut by 0 bases and J by 6 bases, with 12 bases left in between. Germline CDR1 is MNHNY and CDR2 is SVGAGI (reference sequence). This CDR3 region has 15 residues. CDR3 region: CASSYSLEGVNEQFF. CDR3 DNA sequence: TGTGCCAGCAGTTACTCCCTGGAGGGAGTCAATGAGCAGTTCTTC.

V gene TRBV28 combines with J gene TRBJ2-1, with 7 bases matching TRBD2. Looked up from germline, CDR1 is MDHEN and CDR2 is SYDVKM. This CDR3 has 15 amino acids. This CDR3 is CAGSVGGSMYNEQFF. CDR3 sequence (DNA): TGTGCAGGCTCCGTGGGCGGGAGTATGTACAATGAGCAGTTCTTC.

Regarding this clone: Additional DNA sequences in this sample encode the identical CDR3. This sequence joins TRBV7-2 and TRBJ2-5; D ambiguous. Germline-derived CDR1 and CDR2 are SGHTA and FQGNSA. V lost 5 bases, J lost 4 bases, and 5 bases lay in between. The CDR3 covers 11 residues. The CDR3 DNA reads as TGTGCCAGCAGCCAAAGAGAGACCCAGTACTTC. Protein: CASSQRETQYF.

The J gene is TRBJ1-5, the V gene TRBV6-2 or TRBV6-3, with 7 bases matching TRBD1. V shed 2 bases and J 4 bases; nucleotides not matched to a gene: 5. Germline assignment: CDR1 MNHEY and CDR2 SVGEGT. The CDR3 has 15 amino acids. CDR3 sequence reads: CASSYVSGGNQPQHF. CDR3 sequence (DNA): TGTGCCAGCAGTTACGTATCAGGGGGAAATCAGCCCCAGCATTTT.

The V gene is TRBV15, the J gene TRBJ2-7; 11 bases are shared with TRBD2. The CDR3 consists of 17 residues. Germline assignment: CDR1 LNHNV and CDR2 YYDKDF (reference sequence). V gave up 7 bases and J gave up 2 bases; unmatched junction bases: 13. The CDR3 DNA sequence: TGTGCCACCAAGGCCTCACCCGGGACTAGCGGACCCTACGAGCAGTACTTC. This sequence encodes CATKASPGTSGPYEQYF.

The chain couples TRBV18 to TRBJ2-2, with D uncertain. Germline CDR1 is KGHSH and CDR2 is LQKENI. This CDR3 is built from 13 residues. V was trimmed by 3 bases and J by 7 bases, leaving 9 bases between them. The CDR3 loop reads CASSPVYGGELFF. The CDR3 DNA follows: TGTGCCAGCTCACCCGTGTATGGCGGGGAGCTGTTTTTT.

The V and J genes are TRBV10-3 and TRBJ2-1, with 8 bases lining up with TRBD2. Germline CDR1 is ENHRY and CDR2 is SYGVKD. The CDR3 has 16 amino acids. With 11 bases clipped from V and 7 bases from J, the junction kept 19 bases outside the gene matches. The CDR3, as DNA: TGTGCCCCCCCCCGGGGGAGCGGGAGAAAAAAGAATGAGCAGTTCTTC. Protein product: CAPPRGSGRKKNEQFF.

This chain connects TRBV7-6 to TRBJ2-1; D gene unclear. CDR1 and CDR2 from the germline V gene are SGHVS and FNYEAQ. V lost 5 bases and J lost 0, with 14 bases in between. The CDR3 contains 16 residues. CDR3 DNA: TGTGCCAGCAGCCCCTATTATGAGAGCTCCTACAATGAGCAGTTCTTC. It codes for CASSPYYESSYNEQFF. The full variable domain, with the rest looked up from reference TRBV7-6 and TRBJ2-1, is GAGVSQSPRYKVTKRGQDVALRCDPISGHVSLYWYRQALGQGPEFLTYFNYEAQQDKSGLPNDRFSAERPEGSISTLTIQRTEQRDSAMYRCASSPYYESSYNEQFFGPGTRLTVL.

The chain employs TRBV10-1 and TRBJ2-3; TRBD1 matches 9 bases. Germline V gives CDR1 WNHNN, CDR2 SYGVQD (reference sequence). The V segment lost 4 bases and the J segment 1 base; nucleotides outside the gene matches: 6. There are 16 residues in the CDR3. CDR3 bases: TGCGCCAGCAGTGCGACAGGGGGACGTGGCACAGATACGCAGTATTTT. The encoded protein is CASSATGGRGTDTQYF.

The CDR3, as DNA: TGTGCCATCAGTGGTACTAGCGGTTCGAACACCGGGGAGCTGTTTTTT. Translated: CAISGTSGSNTGELFF. The gene calls are TRBV10-3 and TRBJ2-2; 8 positions match TRBD2. Germline V CDR1 and CDR2: ENHRY, SYGVKD. V was pared by 4 bases and J by 0 bases, with 4 bases of the junction left unmatched. The CDR3 is 16 amino acids.